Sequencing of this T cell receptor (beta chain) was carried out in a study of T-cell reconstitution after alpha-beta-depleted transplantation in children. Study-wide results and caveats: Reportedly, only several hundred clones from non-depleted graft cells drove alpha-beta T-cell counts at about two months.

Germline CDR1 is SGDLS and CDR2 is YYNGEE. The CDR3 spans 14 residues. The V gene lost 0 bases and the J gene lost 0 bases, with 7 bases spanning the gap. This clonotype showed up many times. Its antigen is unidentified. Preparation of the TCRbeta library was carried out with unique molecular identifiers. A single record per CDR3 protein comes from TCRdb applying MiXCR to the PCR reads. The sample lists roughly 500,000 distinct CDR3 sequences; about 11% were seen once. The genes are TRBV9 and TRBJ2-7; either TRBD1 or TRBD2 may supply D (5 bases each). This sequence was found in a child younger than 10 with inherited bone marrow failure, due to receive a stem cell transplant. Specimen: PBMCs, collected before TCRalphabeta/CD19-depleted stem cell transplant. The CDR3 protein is CASSVGDPSYEQYF. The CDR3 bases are TGTGCCAGCAGCGTAGGGGACCCCTCCTACGAGCAGTACTTC.